These 25 T cell receptor beta chains were all obtained from the same sample, sequenced in a study of blood T cell repertoires in COVID-19 (TCRdb year 2020). The library was obtained by the immunoSEQ multiplex PCR assay. TCRdb obtained this table from immuneACCESS and retained in-frame rearrangements with V and J assigned. These tables miss some clones; where compared with another copy, unresolved V genes account for less than half of the shortfall, and the remainder is unexplained. A total of approximately 190,000 clones appear in this sample, 80% to 90% of them only once. 13% to 15% of the sample is held by the ten biggest clonotypes. Sequenced input: peripheral blood. Receptors were obtained from a man younger than 45 with active or convalescent COVID-19.

The CDR3: CASSPRTSGSTDTQYF. The CDR3 coding sequence is TGTGCCAGCAGTCCGCGGACTAGCGGGAGTACAGATACGCAGTATTTT. The rearrangement links TRBV27 to TRBJ2-3; 13 nucleotides match TRBD2. Losses at the gene ends were 5 bases for V and 3 bases for J; bases not matched to a gene: 5. Germline V lookup: CDR1 MNHEY, CDR2 SMNVEV (reference sequence). The CDR3 is 16 residues long.

The table lists this clone with a count of one. The chain links TRBV7-2 to TRBJ2-1; possible D gene TRBD2, 6 bases. Trimming removed 5 bases at V and 7 bases at J, with 15 bases between. This CDR3 has 14 residues. The germline gives CDR1 SGHTA, CDR2 FQGNSA. The CDR3 region has the DNA TGTGCCAGCAGCCAACCGGGACTCCCGAATGAGCAGTTCTTC. The encoded protein is CASSQPGLPNEQFF. Combining the CDR3 with reference TRBV7-2 and TRBJ2-1 gives the whole variable domain GAGVSQSPSNKVTEKGKDVELRCDPISGHTALYWYRQSLGQGLEFLIYFQGNSAPDKSGLPSDRFSAERTGGSVSTLTIQRTQQEDSAVYLCASSQPGLPNEQFFGPGTRLTVL.

The J gene is TRBJ1-1, the V gene TRBV7-9; no firm D call. Trimming cost V 7 bases and J 0 bases, with 3 bases left between them. Per germline, CDR1 SEHNR and CDR2 FQNEAQ (reference sequence). This CDR3 region has 11 residues. This CDR3 reads CASNMNTEAFF. CDR3 nucleotide sequence: TGTGCCAGCAACATGAACACTGAAGCTTTCTTT.

The chain joins TRBV3-1 (or the pseudogene TRBV3-2) to TRBJ2-1; possible D gene TRBD1, 5 bases. Between the trimmed V and J ends, which lost 2 bases and 4 bases, there was a span of 12 bases. The germline CDR1 and CDR2 sequences are LGHDT and YNNKEL (reference sequence). This CDR3 has 15 residues. The CDR3 nucleotides are TGTGCCAGCAGCCAATTTGACAGCCCATACAATGAGCAGTTCTTC. It is translated as CASSQFDSPYNEQFF.

V gene TRBV3-1 (or the pseudogene TRBV3-2) combines with J gene TRBJ2-2, with D unclear. The V gene lost 0 bases and the J gene lost 9 bases, with 8 bases spanning the gap. CDR3 length: 13 residues. Germline values: CDR1 LGHDT, CDR2 YNNKEL (reference sequence). Here the CDR3 DNA reads TGTGCCAGCAGCCAAGATTGGTACAGGGAGCTGTTTTTT. Its protein is CASSQDWYRELFF.

This sequence joins TRBV19 and TRBJ1-5; 9 bases fit TRBD1. CDR3 length: 16 residues. Germline assignment: CDR1 LNHDA and CDR2 SQIVND (reference sequence). Unmatched junction bases numbered 13, after V lost 6 bases and J lost 7 bases. CDR3 amino acids: CASRPLGTGRRQPQHF. The CDR3, as DNA: TGTGCCAGTAGGCCCCTCGGGACAGGGAGACGCCAGCCCCAGCATTTT.

CDR3 in amino acids: CASSPGTYKNIQYF. The DNA for the CDR3 is TGTGCCAGCAGTCCGGGGACATACAAAAACATTCAGTACTTC. This chain connects TRBV27 to TRBJ2-4, with D possibly matching TRBD1 (6 bases). Trimming shortened V by 5 bases and J by 3 bases, and 11 bases separated the two germline ends. Per the germline V gene, CDR1 is MNHEY and CDR2 is SMNVEV (reference sequence). The CDR3 is made up of 14 amino acids.

This chain uses TRBV27 with TRBJ2-2, with D hard to call. The CDR3 covers 16 residues. With 6 bases removed from V and 3 bases from J, the gap between germline ends came to 17 bases. The V gene's germline CDR1 is MNHEY and CDR2 SMNVEV (reference sequence). The CDR3 DNA sequence: TGTGCCAGCAGCTGGGCCGGCAGTTTAGACACCGGGGAGCTGTTTTTT. It encodes CASSWAGSLDTGELFF.

This sequence joins TRBV9 and TRBJ2-3; the D gene is possibly TRBD2 (5 bases). CDR1 and CDR2 (germline): SGDLS, YYNGEE. The CDR3 is made up of 13 amino acids. V was clipped by 4 bases and J by 9 bases, with 15 bases between them. This CDR3 reads CASSPGERPTQYF. The CDR3 DNA reads TGTGCCAGCAGCCCCGGGGAGCGCCCAACGCAGTATTTT.

As to this clone: Other DNA sequences of this sample code for an identical CDR3. The J gene is TRBJ1-5, the V gene TRBV20-1, with 7 bases fitting TRBD1. The germline CDR1 and CDR2 sequences are DFQATT and SNEGSKA (reference sequence). The CDR3 length is 13 residues. The ends lost 3 bases at V and 7 bases at J; junction bases unmatched: 6. The CDR3 bases are TGCAGTGCTAGTACAGGGGTGAACCAGCCCCAGCATTTT. This translates into CSASTGVNQPQHF.

The chain has TRBV23-1 and TRBJ2-1, with TRBD1 matching 10 bases. TRBV23-1 is an ORF for which the function is uncertain. CDR3 size: 21 residues. The trim removed 1 base at V and 0 bases at J, leaving 15 bases unmatched. DNA of the CDR3: TGCGCCAGCAGTCAATTACGGGGGGACAGGGGACGAAGTAGCTCCTACAATGAGCAGTTCTTC. Residues: CASSQLRGDRGRSSSYNEQFF.

The V gene is TRBV11-2, the J gene TRBJ2-4; D gene unclear. CDR1 is SGHAT and CDR2 is FQNNGV in the germline V gene. CDR3 length equals 14 residues. V was pared by 1 base and J by 0 bases, with 4 bases between. This CDR3 reads CASSLAGAKNIQYF. CDR3 coding DNA: TGTGCCAGCAGCTTAGCGGGAGCCAAAAACATTCAGTACTTC.

The rearrangement links TRBV4-3 to TRBJ1-6, with D possibly being TRBD1 (6 bases). The V gene's germline CDR1 is LGHNA and CDR2 YSLEER. The CDR3 loop spans 17 amino acids. V was pared by 0 bases and J by 1 base, with 10 bases between. The CDR3 DNA reads TGCGCCAGCAGCCAAGATTACAGGGAATCCTATAATTCACCCCTCCACTTT. This codes for CASSQDYRESYNSPLHF.

This rearrangement joins TRBV6-5 to TRBJ1-4; 11 bases map to TRBD1. V shed 11 bases, J shed 7 bases, and the junction held 9 bases outside the gene matches. Germline values: CDR1 MNHEY, CDR2 SVGAGI. CDR3 size: 14 residues. The CDR3 sequence: CAVAVGTGGEKLFF. CDR3 coding DNA: TGTGCCGTCGCCGTCGGGACAGGGGGTGAAAAACTGTTTTTT.

This CDR3 reads CAISDRANYGYTF. The DNA for the CDR3 is TGTGCCATCAGTGACAGGGCTAACTATGGCTACACCTTC. The chain couples TRBV10-3 to TRBJ1-2; perhaps TRBD1 as D (5 bases). The germline gives CDR1 ENHRY, CDR2 SYGVKD. V was pared by 3 bases and J by 0 bases, with 5 bases between. The CDR3 has 13 amino acids.

This clone came up once. V and J are TRBV9 and TRBJ2-2, with D tentatively TRBD1 (6 bases). V was trimmed by 4 bases and J by 6 bases, leaving 16 bases between them. The CDR3 loop spans 15 amino acids. Germline CDR1 is SGDLS and CDR2 is YYNGEE. The CDR3 coding sequence is TGTGCCAGCAGCCAGTTGGGGAAGGGGGCCGGGGAGCTGTTTTTT. Protein product: CASSQLGKGAGELFF.

This chain connects TRBV12-3 or TRBV12-4 to TRBJ1-1; D not resolved. This CDR3 contains 12 residues. Trimming cost V 5 bases and J 11 bases, with 15 bases left between them. As DNA, the CDR3 is TGTGCCAGCAGTCAATTCGCCGGAGACGCTTTCTTT. This sequence encodes CASSQFAGDAFF.

The gene calls are TRBV7-2 and TRBJ2-1; D possibly corresponds to TRBD2 (7 bases). Germline-derived CDR1 and CDR2 are SGHTA and FQGNSA. The length of the CDR3 is 16 residues. V lost 1 base and J lost 9, with 19 bases in between. CDR3 region: CASSLVGGGPQPEQFF. CDR3 in DNA: TGTGCCAGCAGCTTAGTGGGGGGGGGCCCCCAGCCTGAGCAGTTCTTC.

This chain joins TRBV30 and TRBJ1-5; 7 bases fit TRBD1. CDR1 and CDR2 from the germline V gene are GTSNPN and SVGIG (reference sequence). V gave up 5 bases and J gave up 7 bases; unmatched junction bases: 11. The CDR3 totals 14 residues. CDR3 amino acids: CAWHPGRGRQPQHF. CDR3 DNA: TGTGCCTGGCACCCAGGCAGGGGGAGGCAGCCCCAGCATTTT.

The rearrangement uses TRBV27 and TRBJ1-2; 8 nucleotides match TRBD1. The CDR3 consists of 14 residues. In germline, CDR1 is MNHEY, CDR2 SMNVEV (reference sequence). V gave up 5 bases and J gave up 3 bases; unmatched junction bases: 5. In nucleotides, the CDR3 is TGTGCCAGCAGTGAAGGACAGGGACACTATGGCTACACCTTC. This encodes CASSEGQGHYGYTF.

The V gene is TRBV7-2, the J gene TRBJ1-2; D is possibly TRBD1 (6 bases). Trimming left V 5 bases short and J 4 bases short, with 17 bases between. This CDR3 is built from 15 residues. The germline CDR1 and CDR2 sequences are SGHTA and FQGNSA. CDR3 sequence: CASSTTGTAGYGYTF. The CDR3 DNA reads TGTGCCAGCAGCACCACAGGGACGGCCGGCTATGGCTACACCTTC.

This chain connects TRBV19 to TRBJ2-1; 10 bases fit TRBD2. The germline V gene encodes CDR1 LNHDA and CDR2 SQIVND (reference sequence). The junction had 7 bases not matched to a gene; V was cut back by 6 bases and J by 8 bases. The CDR3 is 14 amino acids. The CDR3 nucleotides are TGTGCCAGTAGGAACAGCGGGAGGGTCTATGAGCAGTTCTTC. It yields the protein CASRNSGRVYEQFF.

The chain joins TRBV7-8 to TRBJ1-1; D might be TRBD1 (5 bases). Germline CDR1 and CDR2: SGHVS and FQNEAQ. V was cut by 5 bases and J by 0 bases, with 13 bases left in between. The CDR3 covers 15 residues. The CDR3: CASSLGGGMNTEAFF. CDR3 bases: TGTGCCAGCAGCCTGGGCGGGGGGATGAACACTGAAGCTTTCTTT. Looking up the rest from reference TRBV7-8 and TRBJ1-1 gives the full variable domain: GAGVSQSPRYKVAKRGQDVALRCDPISGHVSLFWYQQALGQGPEFLTYFQNEAQLDKSGLPSDRFFAERPEGSVSTLKIQRTQQEDSAVYLCASSLGGGMNTEAFFGQGTRLTVV.

This clone came up once. This chain links TRBV28 with TRBJ2-7; D is perhaps TRBD2 (6 bases). Germline loops: CDR1 MDHEN, CDR2 SYDVKM. V lost 6 bases and J 1 base, leaving 13 bases between the germline ends. CDR3 length: 14 amino acids. CDR3 nucleotides: TGTGCCAGCAGCGGGGGTGGTTGGTCCTACGAGCAGTACGTC. This sequence encodes CASSGGGWSYEQYV.

This clone was recorded a few times. The chain couples TRBV23-1 to TRBJ1-5, with D unresolved. Being an ORF, TRBV23-1 has a function that is uncertain. The CDR3 runs 15 residues. Trimming removed 0 bases from V and 6 bases from J, with 12 bases in between. CDR3 loop: CASSQSKRFGQPQHF. The DNA of the CDR3 is TGCGCCAGCAGTCAATCGAAGAGGTTCGGTCAGCCCCAGCATTTT.